This T cell receptor (beta chain) was sequenced in a study of blood T cell repertoires in COVID-19. About the research overall: Both acute and convalescent COVID-19 samples were obtained from the United States, Italy and Spain. T cells, B-cell-depleted T cells, or PBMCs supplied cDNA or gDNA.

In the source study's methods: Estimates of nucleated cell counts were drawn from the amplification of reference gene primers. Sequencing was performed with immunoSEQ multiplex PCR; in TCRdb, only in-frame clones are kept and a portion is missing. V and J calls and clone size are copied from that table; D and trimming were computed from the DNA. This sample yields approximately 60,000 clones, of which 65% to 80% are seen a single time; around 21% belongs to the top ten. V lost 3 bases and J 7 bases, leaving 21 bases between the germline ends. CDR3 length: 16 amino acids. Germline loops: CDR1 KGHSH, CDR2 LQKENI.

Sequencing input: peripheral blood. This chain connects TRBV18 to TRBJ1-1; D may be TRBD1 (5 bases). This TCR derives from a woman older than 75 with active or convalescent COVID-19. For the CDR3, the DNA is TGTGCCAGCTCACCCGAGGCGCGGGGATCGGGGGGTGAAGCTTTCTTT. Amino acid sequence: CASSPEARGSGGEAFF.